This TCR beta chain was retrieved from a study of cytomegalovirus exposure and HLA in healthy donors. In regard to this clone: Its antigen is not identified.

The donors were part of the validation cohort, which consisted of roughly 120 subjects and was separate from the first cohort of 666 subjects. Germline lookup yields CDR1 SGHRS and CDR2 YFSETQ. V lost 2 bases and J lost 0; bases outside the gene matches: 20. There are 20 residues in the CDR3. Findings of the study overall: For cytomegalovirus status, the classifier reportedly gave diagnoses with high specificity and sensitivity. Most sequenced TCRs were rare (though some public TCRs occurred in many donors).

The protocol was immunoSEQ multiplex PCR, while the TCRdb copy is restricted to in-frame clones and leaves out a portion. The data hold roughly 150,000 clones, with 89% observed a single time. The clonotype originates from a man aged 18 to 30 in good health and CMV-seropositive. The sample taken for sequencing was PBMCs. The V call is TRBV5-1, the J call TRBJ2-7; 7 bases fit TRBD2. CDR3 sequence (DNA): TGCGCCAGCAGCTTCCTGGTTAGCGGGCTCTATGGGGCTAGCTCCTACGAGCAGTACTTC. Encoded protein: CASSFLVSGLYGASSYEQYF.